Each of the 32 T cell receptor beta chains below was sequenced from the same sample in a study of human T cells and chemical hapten exposure. TCRdb analysed the RACE reads with MiXCR anew, one entry per CDR3 protein. The sample lists about 110,000 distinct CDR3 sequences; roughly an eighth were seen once. Noted time point: pre-sensitization, week 0. Treatment of the sample: therapeutic diphenylcyclopropenone sensitization with weekly scalp DPC. Here the sequenced sample was whole blood, taken in connection with sensitization to the hapten diphenylcyclopropenone (DPC). The receptors here all came from a woman in her forties or fifties with alopecia areata. Some clones in this sample may be carry-over from other donors' samples.

This clonotype has just a few counts. The V and J genes are TRBV5-1 and TRBJ2-6; D remains unclear. Germline V gene lookup returns CDR1 SGHRS and CDR2 YFSETQ. V lost 0 bases to trimming and J lost 4 bases, with 8 bases between them. This CDR3 has 15 residues. This CDR3 reads CASSLAGPGANVLTF. The CDR3 coding sequence is TGCGCCAGCAGCTTGGCCGGACCGGGGGCCAACGTCCTGACTTTC.

This clonotype was detected a few times. This chain connects TRBV2 to TRBJ1-2; possible D gene TRBD1, 6 bases. CDR3 length: 13 residues. Germline CDR1 is SNHLY and CDR2 is FYNNEI. Trimming took off 5 bases at V and 6 bases at J, with 13 bases between the two ends. The CDR3: CASSQQGRDGYTF. CDR3 in DNA: TGTGCCAGCAGTCAGCAGGGGAGGGATGGCTACACCTTC.

This clonotype was observed a handful of times. The rearrangement links TRBV5-1 to TRBJ2-4; no definite D call. CDR1 is SGHRS, CDR2 YFSETQ, per germline. Trimming took 0 bases from V and 2 from J, leaving 15 bases between them. The CDR3 length is 17 residues. CDR3 region: CASSLDPTGHTKNIQYF. CDR3 bases: TGCGCCAGCAGCTTGGACCCCACGGGCCACACCAAAAACATTCAGTACTTC.

The J gene is TRBJ1-2, the V gene TRBV29-1; a possible D gene is TRBD1 (6 bases). CDR3 size: 13 residues. Germline V gene sequence: CDR1 SQVTM, CDR2 ANQGSEA. V was shortened by 8 bases and J by 6 bases, with 19 bases between the two germline ends. The CDR3 spells CSSLLGGSDGYTF. DNA of the CDR3: TGCAGCTCTTTACTCGGGGGCTCCGATGGCTACACCTTC.

The rearrangement links TRBV12-3 or TRBV12-4 to TRBJ2-2; TRBD2 matches 7 bases. V shed 8 bases, J shed 7 bases, and the junction held 7 bases outside the gene matches. The length of the CDR3 is 13 residues. Here the CDR3 DNA reads TGTGCCAGCCGTACTAGCGATAACGGGGAGCTGTTTTTT. Its protein product is CASRTSDNGELFF.

V and J are TRBV20-1 and TRBJ2-5, with D perhaps matching TRBD2 (6 bases). Trimming pared 7 bases from V and 2 bases from J, leaving 23 bases between. The germline V gene has CDR1 DFQATT and CDR2 SNEGSKA (reference sequence). The CDR3 length is 16 residues. Here the CDR3 DNA reads TGCAGTGGTAGCCCCGGGACTTCCCTTTATCAAGAGACCCAGTACTTC. Amino acid sequence: CSGSPGTSLYQETQYF.

This clonotype was seen many times. V usage is TRBV20-1 and J usage is TRBJ2-3; 9 bases match TRBD2. Germline-derived CDR1 and CDR2 are DFQATT and SNEGSKA (reference sequence). The CDR3 sequence is 15 residues long. Losses at the gene ends were 1 base for V and 5 bases for J; bases not matched to a gene: 7. This CDR3 reads CSARGRGGARDTQYF. DNA of the CDR3: TGCAGTGCTAGAGGGCGCGGGGGGGCCAGAGATACGCAGTATTTT.

The rearrangement joins TRBV6-2 or TRBV6-3 to TRBJ2-1, with unresolved D. This CDR3 spans 19 amino acids. Deletions cut 3 bases from V and 6 bases from J, with 27 bases between. Germline CDR1 and CDR2: MNHEY and SVGEGT. The CDR3 sequence is CASSYDASQEWMILNEQFF. The CDR3 DNA sequence: TGTGCCAGCAGTTATGATGCCAGCCAAGAGTGGATGATCCTCAATGAGCAGTTCTTC.

This chain connects TRBV18 to TRBJ2-7; D remains ambiguous. V gave up 2 bases and J gave up 5 bases, with 13 bases separating them. Germline CDR1 KGHSH, CDR2 LQKENI. The CDR3 has 14 amino acids. The CDR3 coding sequence is TGTGCCAGCTCACCATCCCCCGGCAGCCACGAGCAGTACTTC. Translation gives CASSPSPGSHEQYF.

This clonotype was seen at least ten times. The V gene is TRBV29-1, the J gene TRBJ1-1; tentative D call: TRBD1 (5 bases). Per germline, CDR1 SQVTM and CDR2 ANQGSEA. Trimming stripped 8 bases from V and 1 base from J, with 17 bases between. This CDR3 region has 14 residues. This CDR3 is CSSEGVRRNTEAFF. As DNA, the CDR3 is TGCAGCTCTGAAGGGGTTAGGAGGAACACTGAAGCTTTCTTT.

The chain has TRBV6-5 and TRBJ2-2; TRBD1 or TRBD2 may be the D gene (5 bases each). This CDR3 spans 15 amino acids. The ends were cut back, 7 bases at V and 4 bases at J, with 16 bases in the middle. Germline loops: CDR1 MNHEY, CDR2 SVGAGI. DNA for the CDR3: TGTGCCAGCAAAGCGGCCAGGGAAGTCACCGGGGAGCTGTTTTTT. It yields the protein CASKAAREVTGELFF.

J is TRBJ1-1 and V is TRBV14; no definite D call. This CDR3 has 13 amino acids. CDR1 and CDR2 from the germline V gene are SGHDN and FVKESK. The V gene lost 5 bases and the J gene lost 6 bases, with 13 bases spanning the gap. CDR3 region: CASSARTGAEAFF. CDR3 nucleotides: TGTGCCAGCAGCGCCCGAACGGGAGCTGAAGCTTTCTTT.

At least ten counts were recorded for this clonotype. This sequence joins TRBV6-5 and TRBJ1-1; TRBD1 agrees at 10 bases. V was pared by 4 bases and J by 5 bases, with 10 bases of the junction left unmatched. This CDR3 comprises 16 residues. Germline CDR1 and CDR2: MNHEY and SVGAGI. CDR3 DNA: TGTGCCAGCAGTTGGAGGGACAGGGGAATGAGGACTGAAGCTTTCTTT. It translates to CASSWRDRGMRTEAFF.

The chain employs TRBV6-2 or TRBV6-3 and TRBJ2-5; possibly TRBD1 for D (5 bases). Per the germline V gene, CDR1 is MNHEY and CDR2 is SVGEGT. V was pared by 6 bases and J by 3 bases, with 14 bases between. CDR3 length equals 14 residues. The chain's CDR3 is CASRPVGREETQYF. The CDR3 DNA reads as TGTGCCAGCAGACCAGTGGGCAGGGAAGAGACCCAGTACTTC.

The chain has TRBV28 and TRBJ2-7, with 14 bases fitting TRBD2. The germline V gene encodes CDR1 MDHEN and CDR2 SYDVKM. The V and J ends lost 5 bases and 3 bases, in that order; junction bases with no gene match: 3. This CDR3 contains 15 residues. CDR3 region: CASSPGTSGSYEQYF. DNA for the CDR3: TGTGCCAGCAGTCCGGGGACTAGCGGGAGCTACGAGCAGTACTTC.

This chain connects TRBV5-1 to TRBJ2-3; 11 nucleotides match TRBD2. There are 17 residues in the CDR3. V lost 0 bases and J lost 1; bases outside the gene matches: 4. Germline lookup yields CDR1 SGHRS and CDR2 YFSETQ. DNA of the CDR3: TGCGCCAGCAGCTTGGAGGGGACTAGCGGCCGCACAGATACGCAGTATTTT. Translating gives CASSLEGTSGRTDTQYF.

The chain has TRBV11-2 and TRBJ2-7, with TRBD2 matching 10 bases. With V trimmed by 0 bases and J by 0 bases, 11 bases remained unmatched. This CDR3 contains 19 residues. Germline V gene lookup returns CDR1 SGHAT and CDR2 FQNNGV. The CDR3 coding sequence is TGTGCCAGCAGCTTAGATCGGTTAGCGGGGGGACCAAGCTCCTACGAGCAGTACTTC. Encoded protein: CASSLDRLAGGPSSYEQYF.

This clonotype has only a few counts. The rearrangement joins TRBV5-1 to TRBJ2-7, with D uncertain. CDR1 is SGHRS and CDR2 is YFSETQ in the germline V gene. The V gene lost 2 bases and the J gene lost 2 bases, with 14 bases spanning the gap. The CDR3 runs 15 residues. CDR3 residues: CASSFPGSPPYEQYF. In DNA form, the CDR3 reads TGCGCCAGCAGCTTCCCGGGCAGCCCCCCCTACGAGCAGTACTTC.

The J gene is TRBJ2-7, the V gene TRBV7-2; 10 bases are a match to TRBD1. Trimming took 6 bases from V and 4 from J; bases not matched to a gene: 6. Germline loops: CDR1 SGHTA, CDR2 FQGNSA. The CDR3 is 14 residues long. The CDR3 here is CASRSGTGVYEQYF. In DNA form, the CDR3 reads TGTGCCAGCAGGTCCGGGACAGGGGTTTACGAGCAGTACTTC.

As for this clonotype: A much larger clone differs by one base, so this may be a read error. The V gene is TRBV28, the J gene TRBJ1-1, with D possibly being TRBD1 (6 bases). Germline V gene data show CDR1 as MDHEN and CDR2 as SYDVKM. Trimming cost V 8 bases and J 6 bases, with 19 bases left between them. CDR3 length: 14 amino acids. CDR3 protein: CASRIDRSLPEAFF. The CDR3, as DNA: TGTGCCAGCCGGATAGACAGGAGCCTACCTGAAGCTTTCTTT.

This clonotype was seen a few times. V and J are TRBV5-1 and TRBJ1-6; TRBD1 might be the D (6 bases). Germline assignment: CDR1 SGHRS and CDR2 YFSETQ. This CDR3 spans 14 amino acids. Between the trimmed V and J ends, which lost 4 bases and 9 bases, there was a span of 14 bases. The CDR3 nucleotides are TGCGCCAGCAGCGTTGCAGGGGTTGCTTCACCCCTCCACTTT. Translation gives CASSVAGVASPLHF.

The chain employs TRBV14 and TRBJ2-2; D possibly matches TRBD1 or TRBD2 (5 bases each). Germline V gene sequence: CDR1 SGHDN, CDR2 FVKESK. With 0 bases removed from V and 4 bases from J, the gap between germline ends came to 15 bases. The CDR3 totals 17 residues. CDR3 in amino acids: CASSQEVAGAGTGELFF. In nucleotides, the CDR3 is TGTGCCAGCAGCCAAGAAGTGGCCGGGGCGGGCACCGGGGAGCTGTTTTTT.

This clonotype was counted at least ten times. The chain carries TRBV7-2 and TRBJ2-7; the D gene is possibly TRBD1 (5 bases). V lost 5 bases and J lost 3, with 20 bases in between. This CDR3 spans 16 amino acids. Germline V gene data show CDR1 as SGHTA and CDR2 as FQGNSA. The DNA for the CDR3 is TGTGCCAGCAGCCCGATGCATTGGGGCAGCTTCTACGAGCAGTACTTC. Residues: CASSPMHWGSFYEQYF.

This clonotype was recorded many times. The chain uses TRBV4-2 and TRBJ1-3; D unclear. V shed 0 bases and J shed 0 bases, with 6 bases lying between them. The CDR3 has 15 residues. The V gene's germline CDR1 is LGHNA and CDR2 YNFKEQ. CDR3 loop: CASSQELSSGNTIYF. CDR3 coding DNA: TGTGCCAGCAGCCAAGAGCTCAGCTCTGGAAACACCATATATTTT.

The CDR3 DNA sequence: TGTGCCAGCACTATTCTCCAGGGGGCGAGGAACACTGAAGCTTTCTTT. Its translation: CASTILQGARNTEAFF. V is TRBV19 and J is TRBJ1-1; 8 nucleotides align to TRBD1. Per germline, CDR1 LNHDA and CDR2 SQIVND (reference sequence). With V trimmed by 9 bases and J by 1 base, 13 bases remained unmatched. This CDR3 is 16 amino acids long.

CDR3 amino acids: CASSFRDSDSGNTIYF. The CDR3 region has the DNA TGTGCCAGCAGCTTTAGGGACAGTGACTCTGGAAACACCATATATTTT. The V call is TRBV7-9, the J call TRBJ1-3, with TRBD1 matching 7 bases. Per germline, CDR1 SEHNR and CDR2 FQNEAQ (reference sequence). This CDR3 is built from 16 residues. V lost 3 bases, J lost 0 bases, and 5 bases stayed unmatched.

This chain connects TRBV28 to TRBJ2-2, with a possible D match to TRBD2 (7 bases). With 5 bases removed from V and 5 bases from J, the gap between germline ends came to 12 bases. Looked up from germline, CDR1 is MDHEN and CDR2 is SYDVKM. The CDR3 has 14 amino acids. The CDR3 reads CASSPGGATGELFF. The CDR3 DNA reads TGTGCCAGCAGTCCGGGGGGCGCTACCGGGGAGCTGTTTTTT.

The CDR3 DNA is TGCGCCAGCAGCTCGACAGGGCCCTATAATTCACCCCTCCACTTT. It codes for CASSSTGPYNSPLHF. The J gene is TRBJ1-6, the V gene TRBV5-1, with 7 bases aligning to TRBD1. CDR3 length: 15 residues. Germline V gene sequence: CDR1 SGHRS, CDR2 YFSETQ. Trimming took 3 bases from V and 2 from J; bases not matched to a gene: 2.

This clonotype was observed a handful of times. The CDR3 sequence: CASSLRSGGGEQYF. The DNA of the CDR3 is TGTGCCAGCAGCTTACGTTCAGGGGGCGGGGAGCAGTACTTC. This chain links TRBV7-8 with TRBJ2-7; 8 bases agree with TRBD1. CDR3 length: 14 residues. Germline CDR1 SGHVS, CDR2 FQNEAQ. The J segment lost 7 bases and the V segment lost 2 bases, leaving 7 bases of the junction unmatched.

The chain combines TRBV6-5 with TRBJ1-1, with 10 nucleotides matching TRBD1. The CDR3 length is 16 residues. CDR1 and CDR2 from the germline V gene are MNHEY and SVGAGI. V lost 5 bases to trimming and J lost 6 bases; unmatched junction nucleotides: 12. CDR3 nucleotides: TGTGCCAGCAGTGCCGGGACAGGGGACTCGAATGCTGAAGCTTTCTTT. It codes for CASSAGTGDSNAEAFF.

J is TRBJ2-7 and V is TRBV6-2 or TRBV6-3; 9 bases are shared with TRBD1. This CDR3 is built from 15 residues. V trimming: 6 bases; J trimming: 5 bases; junction bases outside the gene matches: 11. Germline CDR1 reads MNHEY; CDR2 reads SVGEGT. The CDR3 DNA is TGTGCCAGCAGAGCTACCGGGACAGGGTACCACGAGCAGTACTTC. Its protein is CASRATGTGYHEQYF.

This clonotype was observed a handful of times. The chain couples TRBV11-1 to TRBJ2-4; the D gene is possibly TRBD2 (6 bases). Trimming stripped 4 bases from V and 1 base from J, with 8 bases between. This CDR3 has 14 amino acids. Germline V gene sequence: CDR1 SGHAT, CDR2 FQDESV (reference sequence). This CDR3 reads CASSYGSAKNIQYF. CDR3 nucleotide sequence: TGTGCCAGCAGCTACGGGAGTGCCAAAAACATTCAGTACTTC.